The entry that follows covers one T cell receptor (beta chain) sequence. Its antigen is unknown. One base away there is no much larger clone; base qualities are not given. This entry is derived from a study of T cells in localized non-small cell lung cancer (dated by TCRdb to 2018 to 2021). Regarding the research as a whole: The study examined T cell repertoires in roughly 240 patients with early-stage NSCLC and compared tumors with uninvolved tumor-adjacent lungs. The cohort comprised 200 to 300 treatment-naïve NSCLC patients with resected, localized lung tumors. NSCLC patients had a mean age of around 66 years, and around 130 were male and 85 to 110 female.

At diagnosis, peripheral blood, uninvolved tumor-adjacent lung and tumor were collected and were preserved as a mix of fresh-frozen and FFPE material. Blood samples were analyzed as peripheral blood mononuclear cells for TCR repertoire profiling. Study-wide findings and limitations: Since the design was exploratory, TCR variables were selected using unadjusted p-values with no false-discovery rate correction. A median of 57 of the top 100 tumor clones turned up in the paired uninvolved adjacent lung, and roughly 28 of those clones also ranked among the top 100 of that same adjacent lung. Higher T cell density in blood was associated with longer overall survival, whereas higher clonality in adjacent lung was associated with shorter survival. Multi-region tumor sequencing was not performed, so intratumor heterogeneity could not be excluded. The highest T cell clonality was observed in uninvolved tumor-adjacent lung, where clonality exceeded that of tumor, suggesting that antigenic responses were more focused in uninvolved tumor-adjacent lung.

Spanning cysteine to phenylalanine, the CDR3 consists of 19 amino acids. The sequence is cut down to CDR3 DNA, 57 bases in frame from base 1. Relative to germline, V is 1 base shorter and J is 7 bases shorter, with 26 bases between their ends. The germline V gene yields LGHNA for CDR1 and YNFKEQ for CDR2. The immunoSEQ Assay was used to sequence TCR beta CDR3 regions from DNA. The paper's data handling went like this. To compute T cell density, TCR beta template counts were normalized to usable DNA, which was estimated by amplifying housekeeping genes. Using the preseqR package, richness was estimated by extrapolating to 120,000 templates for tissue samples and 400,000 templates for PBMC samples. Clonality was defined as one minus Pielou's evenness. Tissue-enriched TCRs were identified by differential abundance testing using productive amino-acid clonotypes, minimum total count 5 and alpha 0.1. The Jaccard Index and the Morisita Overlap Index were used to measure how much the repertoires overlapped between compartments. GLIPH clustered TCR beta CDR3s with public tetramer-defined viral CDR3s; viral motifs required at least three viral sequences plus V-gene enrichment. As stored in TCRdb, this immuneACCESS dataset retains in-frame rearrangements with V and J assigned. A fraction of the clones does not appear; measured against another copy, unresolved V genes explain less than half of the discrepancy, and the remainder lacks a known reason. The V and J calls and the clone size are those of that table, but D and trimming were determined from the DNA. The sample contains 26,000 or so clones, approximately 86% of them found a single time. The top ten constitute around 15% of the sample.

The TCR originated in a female donor aged 60 or older with stage II squamous cell lung carcinoma. The chain is assembled from TRBV4-2 and TRBJ2-1; D gene: possibly TRBD1, on 6 matching bases. This material consisted of peripheral blood, taken before any cancer treatment. The CDR3 protein: CASSQGGGGERGKLNEQFF. The DNA sequence follows: TGTGCCAGCAGCCAAGGAGGAGGTGGGGAGAGGGGGAAATTGAATGAGCAGTTCTTC.